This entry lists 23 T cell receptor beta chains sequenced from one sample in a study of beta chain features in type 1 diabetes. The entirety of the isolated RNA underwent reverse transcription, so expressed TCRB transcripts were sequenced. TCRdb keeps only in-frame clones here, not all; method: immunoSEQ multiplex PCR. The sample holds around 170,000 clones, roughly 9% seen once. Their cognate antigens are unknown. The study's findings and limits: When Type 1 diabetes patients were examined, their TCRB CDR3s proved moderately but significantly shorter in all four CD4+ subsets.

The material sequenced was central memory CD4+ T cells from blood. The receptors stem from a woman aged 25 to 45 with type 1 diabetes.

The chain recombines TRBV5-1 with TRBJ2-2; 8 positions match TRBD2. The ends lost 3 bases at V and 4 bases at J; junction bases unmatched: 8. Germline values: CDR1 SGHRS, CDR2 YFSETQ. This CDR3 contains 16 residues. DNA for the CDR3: TGCGCCAGCAGCTATTCCGGGACTAGTTCCACCGGGGAGCTGTTTTTT. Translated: CASSYSGTSSTGELFF.

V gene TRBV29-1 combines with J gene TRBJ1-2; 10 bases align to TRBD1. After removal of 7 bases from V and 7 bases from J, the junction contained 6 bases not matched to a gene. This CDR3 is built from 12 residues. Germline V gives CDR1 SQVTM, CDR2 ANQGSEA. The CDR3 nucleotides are TGCAGCGCGTACGGACAGGGGGGTGGCTACACCTTC. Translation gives CSAYGQGGGYTF. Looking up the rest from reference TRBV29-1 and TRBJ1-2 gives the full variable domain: SAVISQKPSRDICQRGTSLTIQCQVDSQVTMMFWYRQQPGQSLTLIATANQGSEATYESGFVIDKFPISRPNLTFSTLTVSNMSPEDSSIYLCSAYGQGGGYTFGSGTRLTVV.

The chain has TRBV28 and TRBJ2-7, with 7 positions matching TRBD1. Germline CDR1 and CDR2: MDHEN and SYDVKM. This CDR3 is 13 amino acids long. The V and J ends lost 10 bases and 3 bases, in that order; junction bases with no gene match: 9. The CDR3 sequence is CATTRGQNYEQYF. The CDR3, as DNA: TGTGCCACCACACGGGGACAGAACTACGAGCAGTACTTC.

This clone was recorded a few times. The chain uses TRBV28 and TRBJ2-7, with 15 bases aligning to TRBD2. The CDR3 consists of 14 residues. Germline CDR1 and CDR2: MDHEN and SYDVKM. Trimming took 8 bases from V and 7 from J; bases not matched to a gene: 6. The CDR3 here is CASGSGLAGGEQYF. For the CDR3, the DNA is TGTGCCAGCGGCTCGGGACTAGCGGGAGGAGAGCAGTACTTC.

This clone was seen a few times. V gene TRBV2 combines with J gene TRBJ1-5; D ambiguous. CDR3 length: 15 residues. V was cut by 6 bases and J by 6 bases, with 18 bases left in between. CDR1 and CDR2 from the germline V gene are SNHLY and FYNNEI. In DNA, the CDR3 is TGTGCCAGCAGCCTATATGGGAGTAAGGGTCAGCCCCAGCATTTT. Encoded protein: CASSLYGSKGQPQHF.

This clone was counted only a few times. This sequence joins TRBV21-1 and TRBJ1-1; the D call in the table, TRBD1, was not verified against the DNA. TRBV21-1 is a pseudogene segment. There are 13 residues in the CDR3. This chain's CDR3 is CASPTEENTEAFF. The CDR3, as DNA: TGTGCCAGTCCGACAGAAGAAAACACTGAAGCTTTCTTT.

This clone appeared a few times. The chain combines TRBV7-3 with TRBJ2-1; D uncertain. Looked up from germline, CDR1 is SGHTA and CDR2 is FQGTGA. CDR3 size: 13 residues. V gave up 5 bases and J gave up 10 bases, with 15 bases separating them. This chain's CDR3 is CASSEFSTGEQFF. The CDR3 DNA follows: TGTGCCAGCAGCGAATTTAGCACCGGCGAGCAGTTCTTC. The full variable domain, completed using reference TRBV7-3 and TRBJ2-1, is GAGVSQTPSNKVTEKGKYVELRCDPISGHTALYWYRQSLGQGPEFLIYFQGTGAADDSGLPNDRFFAVRPEGSVSTLKIQRTERGDSAVYLCASSEFSTGEQFFGPGTRLTVL.

CDR3 DNA sequence: TGTGCCAGTAGAATCCTATCACAGCAGCACTATGGCTACACCTTC. Translation: CASRILSQQHYGYTF. V and J are TRBV19 and TRBJ1-2; D unresolved. The CDR3 is 15 amino acids. Germline CDR1 reads LNHDA; CDR2 reads SQIVND (reference sequence). The germline V and J ends were trimmed by 6 bases and 3 bases, with 17 bases remaining between them.

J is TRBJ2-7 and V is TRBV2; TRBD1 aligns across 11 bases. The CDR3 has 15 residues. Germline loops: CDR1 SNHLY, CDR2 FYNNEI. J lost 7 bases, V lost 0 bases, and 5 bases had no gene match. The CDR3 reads CASSEALDRGQEQYF. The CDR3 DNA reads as TGTGCCAGCAGTGAAGCGCTGGACAGGGGGCAAGAGCAGTACTTC. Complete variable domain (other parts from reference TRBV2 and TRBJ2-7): EPEVTQTPSHQVTQMGQEVILRCVPISNHLYFYWYRQILGQKVEFLVSFYNNEISEKSEIFDDQFSVERPDGSNFTLKIRSTKLEDSAMYFCASSEALDRGQEQYFGPGTRLTVT.

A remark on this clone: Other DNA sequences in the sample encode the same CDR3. The CDR3 DNA sequence: TGCGCCAGCAGCTTAGCGGGGAATGAGCAGTTCTTC. Translation: CASSLAGNEQFF. The rearrangement joins TRBV5-1 to TRBJ2-1; the match to TRBD2 covers 7 bases. There are 12 residues in the CDR3. Germline-derived CDR1 and CDR2 are SGHRS and YFSETQ. The V and J ends lost 2 bases and 7 bases, in that order; junction bases with no gene match: 0.

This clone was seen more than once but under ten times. DNA for the CDR3: TGCGCCAGCAGCCTTTCCAACAGGGCGGACTATGGCTACACCTTC. It yields the protein CASSLSNRADYGYTF. The V call is TRBV4-1, the J call TRBJ1-2; possibly TRBD1 for D (6 bases). Trimming cost V 4 bases and J 3 bases, with 15 bases left between them. The CDR3 contains 15 residues. Germline V CDR1 and CDR2: MGHRA, YSYEKL.

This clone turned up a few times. The CDR3 loop reads CASSTGQVMNTEAFF. The DNA of the CDR3 is TGTGCCAGTAGTACAGGACAGGTGATGAACACTGAAGCTTTCTTT. This rearrangement joins TRBV19 to TRBJ1-1; 7 bases agree with TRBD1. From germline, CDR1 is LNHDA and CDR2 SQIVND (reference sequence). The CDR3 consists of 15 residues. Unmatched junction bases numbered 5, after V lost 4 bases and J lost 0 bases.

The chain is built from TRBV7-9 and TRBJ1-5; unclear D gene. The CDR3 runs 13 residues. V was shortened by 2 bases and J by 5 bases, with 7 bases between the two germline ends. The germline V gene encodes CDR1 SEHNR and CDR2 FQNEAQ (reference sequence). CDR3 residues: CASSLTSDQPQHF. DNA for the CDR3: TGTGCCAGCAGCTTAACGAGTGATCAGCCCCAGCATTTT.

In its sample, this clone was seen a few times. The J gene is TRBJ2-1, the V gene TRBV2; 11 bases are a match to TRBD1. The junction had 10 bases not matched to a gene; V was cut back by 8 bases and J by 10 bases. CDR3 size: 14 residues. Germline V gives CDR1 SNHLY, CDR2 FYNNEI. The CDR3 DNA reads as TGTGCCAGCGTTCGGGACAGGGGGTTTGGGGAGCAGTTCTTC. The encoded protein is CASVRDRGFGEQFF.

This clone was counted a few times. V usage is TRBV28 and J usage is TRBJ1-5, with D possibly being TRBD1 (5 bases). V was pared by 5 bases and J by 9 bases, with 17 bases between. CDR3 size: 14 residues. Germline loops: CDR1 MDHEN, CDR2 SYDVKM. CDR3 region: CASSRLQGYAPQHF. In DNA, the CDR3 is TGTGCCAGCAGTCGCCTTCAGGGTTATGCGCCCCAGCATTTT. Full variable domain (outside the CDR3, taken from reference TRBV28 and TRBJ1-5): DVKVTQSSRYLVKRTGEKVFLECVQDMDHENMFWYRQDPGLGLRLIYFSYDVKMKEKGDIPEGYSVSREKKERFSLILESASTNQTSMYLCASSRLQGYAPQHFGDGTRLSIL.

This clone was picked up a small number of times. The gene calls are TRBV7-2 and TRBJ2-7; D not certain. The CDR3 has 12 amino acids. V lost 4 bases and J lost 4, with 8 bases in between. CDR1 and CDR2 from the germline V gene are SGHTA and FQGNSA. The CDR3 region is CASSSSAYEQYF. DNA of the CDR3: TGTGCCAGCAGCTCTAGTGCTTACGAGCAGTACTTC.

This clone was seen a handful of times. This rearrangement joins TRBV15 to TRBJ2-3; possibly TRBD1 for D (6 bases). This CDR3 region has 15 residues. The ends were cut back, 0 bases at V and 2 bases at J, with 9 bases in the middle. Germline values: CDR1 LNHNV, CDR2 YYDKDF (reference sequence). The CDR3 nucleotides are TGTGCCACCAGCAGAGACAGGGGATTCACAGATACGCAGTATTTT. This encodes CATSRDRGFTDTQYF.

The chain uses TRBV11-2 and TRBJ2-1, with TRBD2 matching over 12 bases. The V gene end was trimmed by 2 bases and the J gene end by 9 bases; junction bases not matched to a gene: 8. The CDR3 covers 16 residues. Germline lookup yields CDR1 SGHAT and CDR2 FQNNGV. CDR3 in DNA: TGTGCCAGCAGCTTAAAAACGGGACTAGCGGGTAGTGAGCAGTTCTTC. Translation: CASSLKTGLAGSEQFF.

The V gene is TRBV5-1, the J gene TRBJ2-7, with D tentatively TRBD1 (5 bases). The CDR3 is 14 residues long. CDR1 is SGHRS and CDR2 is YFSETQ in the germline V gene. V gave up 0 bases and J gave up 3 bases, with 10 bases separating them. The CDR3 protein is CASSLVFTGYEQYF. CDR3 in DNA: TGCGCCAGCAGCTTGGTATTCACAGGCTACGAGCAGTACTTC. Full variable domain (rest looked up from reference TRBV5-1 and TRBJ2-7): KAGVTQTPRYLIKTRGQQVTLSCSPISGHRSVSWYQQTPGQGLQFLFEYFSETQRNKGNFPGRFSGRQFSNSRSEMNVSTLELGDSALYLCASSLVFTGYEQYFGPGTRLTVT.

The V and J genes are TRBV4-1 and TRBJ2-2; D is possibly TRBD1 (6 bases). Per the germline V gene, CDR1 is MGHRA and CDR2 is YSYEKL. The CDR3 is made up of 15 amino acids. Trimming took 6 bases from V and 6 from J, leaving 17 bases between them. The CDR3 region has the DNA TGCGCCAGCAGTTTTTTTAACAGGGATTCCGGGGAGCTGTTTTTT. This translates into CASSFFNRDSGELFF.

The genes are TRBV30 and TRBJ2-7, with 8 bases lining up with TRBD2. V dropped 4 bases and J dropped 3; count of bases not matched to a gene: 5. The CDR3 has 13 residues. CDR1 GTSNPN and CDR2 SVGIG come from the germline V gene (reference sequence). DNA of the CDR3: TGTGCCTGGACCCGGGAGGGGAACTACGAGCAGTACTTC. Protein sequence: CAWTREGNYEQYF.

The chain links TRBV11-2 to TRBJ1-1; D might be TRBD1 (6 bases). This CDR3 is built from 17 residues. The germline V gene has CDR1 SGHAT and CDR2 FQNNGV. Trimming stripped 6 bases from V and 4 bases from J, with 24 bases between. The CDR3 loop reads CASSPKNPGTGFTEAFF. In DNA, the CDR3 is TGTGCCAGCAGTCCAAAAAATCCGGGAACAGGGTTCACTGAAGCTTTCTTT.

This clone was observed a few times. In DNA, the CDR3 is TGTGCCAGCAGCCCCAATTCCGGAGGCACAGATACGCAGTATTTT. Amino acids: CASSPNSGGTDTQYF. V and J are TRBV11-2 and TRBJ2-3; D gene ambiguous. The ends were cut back, 5 bases at V and 1 base at J, with 13 bases in the middle. Per germline, CDR1 SGHAT and CDR2 FQNNGV. The CDR3 contains 15 residues.